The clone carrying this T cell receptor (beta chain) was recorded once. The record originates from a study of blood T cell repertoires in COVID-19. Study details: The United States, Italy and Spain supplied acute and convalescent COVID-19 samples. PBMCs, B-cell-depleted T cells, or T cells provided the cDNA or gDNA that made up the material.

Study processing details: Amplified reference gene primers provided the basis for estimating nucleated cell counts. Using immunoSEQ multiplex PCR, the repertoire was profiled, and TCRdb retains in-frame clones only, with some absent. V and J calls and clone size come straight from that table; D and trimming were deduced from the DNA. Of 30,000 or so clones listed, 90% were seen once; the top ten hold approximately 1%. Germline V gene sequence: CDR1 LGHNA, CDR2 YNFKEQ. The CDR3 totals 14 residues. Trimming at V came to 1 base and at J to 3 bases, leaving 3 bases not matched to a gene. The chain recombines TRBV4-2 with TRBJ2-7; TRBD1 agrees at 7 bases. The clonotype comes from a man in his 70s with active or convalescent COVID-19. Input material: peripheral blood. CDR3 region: CASSQGGGVYEQYF. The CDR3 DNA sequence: TGTGCCAGCAGCCAAGGAGGGGGCGTCTACGAGCAGTACTTC.